Listed here are 7 T cell receptor beta chains from one sample, sequenced in a study of regulatory T cells in long-lasting Graves disease (dated by TCRdb to 2020 to 2023). The intended sense of this specimen's time point label: newly diagnosed GD, antithyroid drugs for less than 3 months. For both TCR sequencing and RNA sequencing, RNA was extracted from PBMCs using TRIzol. Library generation was performed with multiplex PCR. The instrument was an Illumina HiSeq 4000. To build TCR beta libraries, CDR3 regions were amplified by Arm-PCR using iRepertoire HTBI primers. TCRdb reprocessed the public reads (quality trimming at Q25 with fastp, clone calling with MiXCR) and kept in-frame beta chains. Entries that share a CDR3 protein sequence are merged under the most common genes and DNA. The sample contains 450,000 to 650,000 distinct CDR3 sequences, about 16% of them found a single time. The ten largest clones represent approximately 25% of the sample.

In addition, the sample was reused for a study of T cells in Graves' hyperthyroidism and ophthalmopathy.

The sample here was peripheral blood mononuclear cells (PBMCs), taken at new diagnosis, from a patient treated with antithyroid drugs. The receptors originated from a middle-aged woman with Graves disease. Donor details come from another sample of the same person, matched by shared clones.

The table lists this clonotype with many counts. In DNA form, the CDR3 reads TGTGCCAGCAGGACAGGGAGTAATGAAAAACTGTTTTTT. The encoded protein is CASRTGSNEKLFF. The rearrangement joins TRBV12-3 or TRBV12-4 to TRBJ1-4, with 7 bases fitting TRBD1. The J segment lost 4 bases and the V segment lost 6 bases, leaving 2 bases of the junction unmatched. This CDR3 is 13 amino acids long.

This clonotype was detected many times. The chain combines TRBV12-3 or TRBV12-4 with TRBJ1-4; the D gene is possibly TRBD1 (5 bases). This CDR3 is built from 16 residues. V lost 3 bases to trimming and J lost 5 bases, with 16 bases between them. The CDR3 DNA reads TGTGCCAGCAGTTTGGCCGGGCTCGGGGGGAATGAAAAACTGTTTTTT. Translation: CASSLAGLGGNEKLFF.

In its sample, this clonotype was seen many times. V and J are TRBV28 and TRBJ2-3, with D unresolved. The CDR3 is 14 residues long. CDR1 and CDR2 (germline): MDHEN, SYDVKM. Between the trimmed V and J ends, which lost 7 bases and 2 bases, there was a span of 13 bases. The CDR3 DNA reads as TGTGCCAGCAACAATTGGTACACCACAGATACGCAGTATTTT. Translating it yields CASNNWYTTDTQYF.

The chain links TRBV24-1 to TRBJ2-1; the match to TRBD2 covers 11 bases. CDR1 is KGHDR and CDR2 is SFDVKD in the germline V gene. Unmatched junction bases numbered 7, after V lost 10 bases and J lost 9 bases. The CDR3 loop spans 13 amino acids. Written as DNA, the CDR3 is TGTGCCACTAGCGGGGGGGCCCGGGGTGAGCAGTTCTTC. Protein product: CATSGGARGEQFF.

The sample holds many counts of this clonotype. V gene TRBV6-2 or TRBV6-3 combines with J gene TRBJ2-7; 7 bases are shared with TRBD1. Germline CDR1 reads MNHEY; CDR2 reads SVGEGT. The CDR3 spans 18 residues. With 5 bases clipped from V and 0 bases from J, the junction kept 16 bases outside the gene matches. CDR3 sequence: CASSHQQGTKPYSYEQYF. DNA for the CDR3: TGTGCCAGCAGTCACCAACAGGGGACAAAACCCTACTCCTACGAGCAGTACTTC.

This clonotype has only a few counts. V and J are TRBV9 and TRBJ1-1, with no clear D. This CDR3 region has 14 residues. Germline CDR1 reads SGDLS; CDR2 reads YYNGEE. The V and J ends lost 0 bases and 0 bases respectively, with 6 bases between them. The CDR3 region has the DNA TGTGCCAGCAGCGTAGATACGGTGAACACTGAAGCTTTCTTT. Its protein product is CASSVDTVNTEAFF.

This clonotype has a handful of counts. The chain couples TRBV6-2 or TRBV6-3 to TRBJ1-6; 8 bases are shared with TRBD1. The CDR3 is made up of 14 amino acids. Trimming took 5 bases from V and 5 from J; bases not matched to a gene: 2. CDR1 is MNHEY, CDR2 SVGEGT, per germline. Here the CDR3 DNA reads TGTGCCAGCAGTGTACAGGGGGATAATTCACCCCTCCACTTT. Encoded protein: CASSVQGDNSPLHF.